The present T cell receptor beta chain was sequenced within a study of T cell responses to AZD1222 COVID-19 vaccine. The study, taken as a whole, reports: A reported finding is that nearly half of spike-specific TCRs target unmutated variant regions.

Data came from immunoSEQ multiplex PCR; TCRdb stores just in-frame clones and leaves some out. The sample carries about 100,000 clones, about 90% recorded once. Trimming removed 6 bases from V and 5 bases from J, with 10 bases in between. Germline assignment: CDR1 SNHLY and CDR2 FYNNEI. This CDR3 region has 12 residues. A remark on this clone: Its matching antigen is unknown.

This TCR was sampled from an adult in good health. The rearrangement uses TRBV2 and TRBJ2-5; D remains ambiguous. The sequencing here drew on peripheral blood, taken on day 0 of MenACWY control vaccination. CDR3 DNA: TGTGCCAGCAGGTCGCTGGGGGAGACCCAGTACTTC. Its translation is CASRSLGETQYF.